These T cell receptor beta chains were read from a single sample in a study of blood T cell repertoires in COVID-19. Sequenced by immunoSEQ multiplex PCR; TCRdb stores in-frame clones only, minus some. The sample lists approximately 54,000 clones, roughly 86% seen once, with roughly 15% in the top ten. The material sequenced was peripheral blood. Every receptor here comes from a human donor in a cohort sampled during active COVID-19. Each CDR3 is given with its conserved first and last residue. D genes are given only for firm matches. For some rows the clone size is stated as once, few or many, or as a class when expanded; others skip it.

TRBD2,NA,TRBV4-1,TRBJ2-1,TGCGCCAGCAGCCAAGTCGGCGGGAGGTACAATGAGCAGTTCTTC,CASSQVGGRYNEQFF
NA,NA,TRBV4-1,TRBJ2-3,TGCGCCAGCAGCCAAGTCGAAGAGGGTATAGATACGCAGTATTTT,CASSQVEEGIDTQYF
NA,NA,TRBV10-2,TRBJ2-3,TGCGCCAGCAGTGAGTCCCCATCATCAGATACGCAGTATTTT,CASSESPSSDTQYF
NA,NA,TRBV5-8,TRBJ2-5,TGTGCCAGCAGCTTGTTGGTCGGGGAAGAGACCCAGTACTTC,CASSLLVGEETQYF
NA,NA,TRBV10-3,TRBJ1-2,TGTGCCATCAGTGGCCTAAGCCACTATGGCTACACCTTC,CAISGLSHYGYTF
NA,NA,TRBV11-2,TRBJ1-4,TGTGCCAGCAGCTTAGTATCGACTTCTCTGTTTTTT,CASSLVSTSLFF
NA,NA,TRBV4-3,TRBJ1-1,TGCGCCAGCAGCCAAGATTTTGACAGTCTCGCTGAAGCTTTCTTT,CASSQDFDSLAEAFF
NA,NA,TRBV5-8,TRBJ1-1,TGTGCCAGCAGTAGACGAGGGGGGGTCACTGAAGCTTTCTTT,CASSRRGGVTEAFF
NA,NA,TRBV19,TRBJ1-2,TGTGCCAGTAGTAAGTGGGCACATAGCTACACCTTC,CASSKWAHSYTF
NA,NA,TRBV9,TRBJ1-3,TGTGCCAGCAGCGATCCGGGTGTCTCTGGAAACACCATATATTTT,CASSDPGVSGNTIYF
NA,few,TRBV3-1/TRBV3-2,TRBJ2-7,TGTGCCAGCAGCCAAGGCCCGGCAGGGAGGCCGGGGGAGCAGTACTTC,CASSQGPAGRPGEQYF
TRBD2,NA,TRBV5-1,TRBJ2-1,TGCGCCAGCAGCTTGGTTGGTAGCGGGGCCTACAATGAGCAGTTCTTC,CASSLVGSGAYNEQFF
NA,NA,TRBV27,TRBJ2-2,TGTGCCAGCAGTTTCAGGGGCACCGGGGAGCTGTTTTTT,CASSFRGTGELFF
TRBD1,NA,TRBV28,TRBJ2-1,TGTGCCAGCAGTTCTGCTCGGACAGGGGGCAGGGGAAATGAGCAGTTCTTC,CASSSARTGGRGNEQFF
NA,NA,TRBV11-2,TRBJ1-2,TGTGCCAGCAGCTTAGCGACAGGACCGGTATTTCACACCTTC,CASSLATGPVFHTF
TRBD2,NA,TRBV5-6,TRBJ2-5,TGTGCCAGCAGCTCCTCGGCGGGGGGTATCCAAGAGACCCAGTACTTC,CASSSSAGGIQETQYF
NA,NA,TRBV4-1,TRBJ1-2,TGCGCCAGCAGCCAAGACTACAGGGCCCTTGGCTACACCTTC,CASSQDYRALGYTF
NA,NA,TRBV10-3,TRBJ2-3,TGTGCCATCACGAGTACAGATACGCAGTATTTT,CAITSTDTQYF
NA,NA,TRBV29-1,TRBJ1-1,TGCAGCGTCCACAGGGAACTGAACACTGAAGCTTTCTTT,CSVHRELNTEAFF
TRBD2,few,TRBV7-9,TRBJ2-1,TGTGCCAGCAGCTTAGTAAAGGGACTAGCGGGCTACAATGAGCAGTTCTTC,CASSLVKGLAGYNEQFF
NA,few,TRBV18,TRBJ2-7,TGTGCCAGCTCACCACAGGGGCCCAACGAGCAGTACTTC,CASSPQGPNEQYF
TRBD2,NA,TRBV5-1,TRBJ2-1,TGCGCCAGCAGCAGGGTGACTAGCGGCTCCTACAATGAGCAGTTCTTC,CASSRVTSGSYNEQFF
NA,NA,TRBV9,TRBJ2-5,TGTGCCAGCAGCGTTGGTGCGGGATCGTACCAAGAGACCCAGTACTTC,CASSVGAGSYQETQYF
TRBD2,NA,TRBV7-2,TRBJ2-3,TGTGCCAGCAGGCCGACTAGCGGGAGAACCTCAGATACGCAGTATTTT,CASRPTSGRTSDTQYF
NA,once,TRBV30,TRBJ2-2,TGTGCCTGGAAACAAACACGAAACACCGGGGAGCTGTTTTTT,CAWKQTRNTGELFF
NA,NA,TRBV6-2/TRBV6-3,TRBJ1-6,TGTGCCAGCAGTTCAGGGGCACCCCTCCACTTT,CASSSGAPLHF
NA,NA,TRBV4-1,TRBJ1-3,TGCGCCAGCAGCCCGGGGACAACTGGAAACACCATATATTTT,CASSPGTTGNTIYF
TRBD2,NA,TRBV3-1/TRBV3-2,TRBJ2-5,TGTGCCAGCAGCCAAGAAGGGACTAGCGGGATAGAGACCCAGTACTTC,CASSQEGTSGIETQYF
TRBD2,few,TRBV5-4,TRBJ2-1,TGTGCCAGCAGCTTGGGGGCGGGGGGTTACAATGAGCAGTTCTTC,CASSLGAGGYNEQFF
TRBD1,NA,TRBV4-2,TRBJ1-4,TGTGCCAGCAGCCAAGATCTACGTAACCCGGACAGGGGAACTAATGAAAAACTGTTTTTT,CASSQDLRNPDRGTNEKLFF
TRBD1,NA,TRBV6-4,TRBJ1-6,TGTGCCAGGGATGCGGGACAGGGGTCCTATAATTCACCCCTCCACTTT,CARDAGQGSYNSPLHF
TRBD1,NA,TRBV29-1,TRBJ2-7,TGCAGCGTTGAAGGGACAGGGAAGGGAGAGCAGTACTTC,CSVEGTGKGEQYF
NA,NA,TRBV28,TRBJ1-1,TGTGCCAGCAGTTTATGGGGAGGGGAGGGCTTAAAGAACACTGAAGCTTTCTTT,CASSLWGGEGLKNTEAFF
TRBD1,few,TRBV7-9,TRBJ1-1,TGTGCCAGCAGCTCCCAGGGGGTCGACACTGAAGCTTTCTTT,CASSSQGVDTEAFF
TRBD2,NA,TRBV2,TRBJ2-3,TGTGCCAGCAGTGGCCGGACTAGCGTTTTGAATACGCAGTATTTT,CASSGRTSVLNTQYF
NA,NA,TRBV3-1/TRBV3-2,TRBJ2-1,TGTGCCAGCAGCCAAGGGAGGTTTAGCAGCGAGCAGTTCTTC,CASSQGRFSSEQFF
NA,NA,TRBV7-8,TRBJ1-2,TGTGCCAGCAGCATGGTCTCCTTCTATTACCCGAAGGACGGGAAAAACTATGGCTACACCTTC,CASSMVSFYYPKDGKNYGYTF
NA,NA,TRBV6-2/TRBV6-3,TRBJ2-4,TGTGCCAGCAGCGTCCTCCGGGGAAACATTCAGTACTTC,CASSVLRGNIQYF
NA,NA,TRBV27,TRBJ2-5,TGTGCCAGCAGTTTCTCCCAGGCGTGGGAGACCCAGTACTTC,CASSFSQAWETQYF
TRBD1,NA,TRBV2,TRBJ1-2,TGTGCCAGCAGTAGAAGACAGGGTTTTGGCTACACCTTC,CASSRRQGFGYTF
TRBD2,NA,TRBV29-1,TRBJ2-7,TGCAGCGTTACCGGGACTAGCGGGAGATACTACGAGCAGTACTTC,CSVTGTSGRYYEQYF
NA,once,TRBV10-3,TRBJ2-1,TGTGCCATCAGTGAGTCGATTAAGACAGTCCTGCTCAATGAGCAGTTCTTC,CAISESIKTVLLNEQFF
TRBD2,NA,TRBV19,TRBJ2-2,TGTGCCAGTAGGGGGACTAGCGGCTTCGGGGAGCTGTTTTTT,CASRGTSGFGELFF
NA,once,TRBV5-1,TRBJ1-2,TGCGCCAGCACCGAGAATTCGGGGGACTATGGCTACACCTTC,CASTENSGDYGYTF
TRBD2,NA,TRBV5-1,TRBJ2-1,TGCGCCAGCAGCTTAACTAGCGGGAGCTACAATGAGCAGTTCTTC,CASSLTSGSYNEQFF
TRBD2,NA,TRBV2,TRBJ2-7,TGTGCCAGCAGTGGACGAATAGCGGGAGGGCCCTACGAGCAGTACTTC,CASSGRIAGGPYEQYF
NA,NA,TRBV7-6,TRBJ2-5,TGTGCCAGCAGCTTAGTTGGAGGGACGGGGCAAGAGACCCAGTACTTC,CASSLVGGTGQETQYF